This T cell receptor (beta chain) was captured in a study of identifying expanded T cells in peripheral blood. This clone has just one count. Sequenced by immunoSEQ multiplex PCR; TCRdb stores in-frame clones only, minus some. The data show about 110,000 clones, 88% seen once. Sequencing was done on a sample of blood. The receptor comes from a person aged 18 to 69 in good health.

The CDR3 bases are TGTGCCACCCGTTTGCCGGGGTTGTCAGATACGCAGTATTTT. Amino acid sequence: CATRLPGLSDTQYF. The gene calls are TRBV28 and TRBJ2-3, with TRBD2 as a possible D gene (5 bases). Trimming pared 10 bases from V and 4 bases from J, leaving 18 bases between. Germline V CDR1 and CDR2: MDHEN, SYDVKM. This CDR3 is 14 amino acids long.